These 11 T cell receptor beta chains share one sample of origin, sequenced in a study of regulatory T cells in long-lasting Graves disease. This sample's time point: persistent/refractory GD, antithyroid drugs over 5 years with positive TRAb. Extracted RNA from PBMCs served as the source of the TCR library. Building the TCR beta libraries relied on iRepertoire HTBI primers, and CDR3 regions underwent Arm-PCR. Via MiXCR, TCRdb re-called the multiplex PCR reads, giving one row per CDR3 protein. This sample yields approximately 690,000 distinct CDR3 sequences, of which approximately 29% are seen a single time; around 40% belongs to the top ten. The sample here was peripheral blood mononuclear cells (PBMCs), taken when the disease was refractory, from a patient treated with antithyroid drugs. The source is a female donor with Graves disease.

The V and J genes are TRBV11-3 and TRBJ2-7, with D maybe TRBD1 (6 bases). CDR1 and CDR2 (germline): SGHNT, YENEEA. The CDR3 spans 15 residues. V lost 6 bases to trimming and J lost 3 bases, with 18 bases between them. CDR3 bases: TGTGCCAGCAGTTTGGTCGGCAGGGGCGACTACGAGCAGTACTTC. Translating gives CASSLVGRGDYEQYF. Filled out from reference TRBV11-3 and TRBJ2-7, the complete variable domain reads EAGVVQSPRYKIIEKKQPVAFWCNPISGHNTLYWYLQNLGQGPELLIRYENEEAVDDSQLPKDRFSAERLKGVDSTLKIQPAELGDSAVYLCASSLVGRGDYEQYFGPGTRLTVT.

This clonotype was found a few times. This chain joins TRBV11-2 and TRBJ2-7; D not resolved. V was shortened by 4 bases and J by 0 bases, with 13 bases between the two germline ends. Looked up from germline, CDR1 is SGHAT and CDR2 is FQNNGV. The CDR3 is 15 residues long. DNA of the CDR3: TGTGCCAGCAGCTCGGTTAAGGTAAACTCCTACGAGCAGTACTTC. Encoded protein: CASSSVKVNSYEQYF.

This clonotype was counted a single time. This chain connects TRBV9 to TRBJ2-1, with D tentatively TRBD2 (5 bases). This CDR3 spans 13 amino acids. Trimming took off 0 bases at V and 5 bases at J, with 6 bases between the two ends. CDR1 is SGDLS, CDR2 YYNGEE, per germline. The CDR3 region has the DNA TGTGCCAGCAGCGTAGGTAGCGACAATGAGCAGTTCTTC. Protein product: CASSVGSDNEQFF. The full variable domain, completed using reference TRBV9 and TRBJ2-1, is DSGVTQTPKHLITATGQRVTLRCSPRSGDLSVYWYQQSLDQGLQFLIQYYNGEERAKGNILERFSAQQFPDLHSELNLSSLELGDSALYFCASSVGSDNEQFFGPGTRLTVL.

This clonotype was recorded many times. The chain employs TRBV2 and TRBJ1-1; tentatively, D is TRBD1 (5 bases). The ends were cut back, 3 bases at V and 1 base at J, with 15 bases in the middle. The CDR3 runs 16 residues. CDR1 and CDR2 from the germline V gene are SNHLY and FYNNEI. This chain's CDR3 is CASSDRADPWNTEAFF. The CDR3 DNA reads as TGTGCCAGCAGTGACAGGGCAGACCCATGGAACACTGAAGCTTTCTTT.

V gene TRBV20-1 combines with J gene TRBJ1-1; no clear D gene. The V gene lost 2 bases and the J gene lost 8 bases, with 9 bases spanning the gap. The CDR3 consists of 11 residues. Germline V gene data show CDR1 as DFQATT and CDR2 as SNEGSKA (reference sequence). In DNA form, the CDR3 reads TGCAGTGCTAGACGGACGTCAGAAGCTTTCTTT. This codes for CSARRTSEAFF.

In this sample, this clonotype turned up a few times. The J gene is TRBJ1-5, the V gene TRBV28; 8 positions agree with TRBD1. This CDR3 is built from 17 residues. J lost 1 base, V lost 2 bases, and 7 bases had no gene match. CDR1 MDHEN and CDR2 SYDVKM come from the germline V gene. Here the CDR3 reads CASSLPQGVVSNQPQHF. Written as DNA, the CDR3 is TGTGCCAGCAGTTTACCACAGGGGGTCGTGAGCAATCAGCCCCAGCATTTT.

DNA of the CDR3: TGTGCCAGCAGTTACCCGACAGGGGGCGCCGGTCAGCCCCAGCATTTT. This translates into CASSYPTGGAGQPQHF. V usage is TRBV6-2 or TRBV6-3 and J usage is TRBJ1-5; 10 nucleotides agree with TRBD1. With V trimmed by 2 bases and J by 6 bases, 7 bases remained unmatched. Germline CDR1 reads MNHEY; CDR2 reads SVGEGT. This CDR3 is 16 amino acids long.

This clonotype was seen a handful of times. This chain links TRBV12-3 or TRBV12-4 with TRBJ1-1, with no clear D. The CDR3 spans 13 residues. V lost 3 bases to trimming and J lost 12 bases, with 17 bases between them. The CDR3 spells CASSFGPANPTFF. DNA for the CDR3: TGTGCCAGCAGTTTCGGGCCAGCCAATCCCACTTTCTTT.

The table lists this clonotype with a few counts. The V gene is TRBV20-1, the J gene TRBJ1-4, with a tentative D call TRBD1 (5 bases). The V gene lost 5 bases and the J gene lost 8 bases, with 18 bases spanning the gap. The CDR3 length is 14 residues. Germline V gene data show CDR1 as DFQATT and CDR2 as SNEGSKA (reference sequence). The CDR3 nucleotides read TGCAGTGCTGGTCCGGACCTAAGGGGCGAAAAACTGTTTTTT. Translation gives CSAGPDLRGEKLFF.

V is TRBV7-2 and J is TRBJ2-5, with 9 bases lining up with TRBD1. This CDR3 region has 15 residues. The germline gives CDR1 SGHTA, CDR2 FQGNSA. V lost 5 bases, J lost 4 bases, and 8 bases stayed unmatched. The CDR3 nucleotides read TGTGCCAGCAGCCAACCCGGGACAGGGAGAGAGACCCAGTACTTC. This translates into CASSQPGTGRETQYF.

The table lists this clonotype with a few counts. DNA for the CDR3: TGCAGTGCTAGAGTCCTAGGGGGAGTTTTGAACACTGAAGCTTTCTTT. Protein: CSARVLGGVLNTEAFF. J is TRBJ1-1 and V is TRBV20-1; tentatively, D is TRBD1 (6 bases). This CDR3 is built from 16 residues. Germline values: CDR1 DFQATT, CDR2 SNEGSKA (reference sequence). V was cut by 1 base and J by 0 bases, with 15 bases left in between.